A selection of T cell receptor beta chains follows, all from one sample in a study of blood T cell repertoires in COVID-19. The table came from immunoSEQ multiplex PCR; TCRdb's copy has only in-frame clones and leaves some out. The sample carries under 200,000 clones, roughly 93% recorded once. The sample consisted of peripheral blood. These receptors came from a man between 18 and 35 years old with acute or convalescent COVID-19. Each CDR3 is given with its conserved first and last residue. A D gene is named only where the DNA matches it firmly. A clone size is listed for some rows: how often the clone was seen (once, few, many), or a class if it is expanded.

j_call	clone_size	v_call	d_call	cdr3_aa	cdr3_nt
TRBJ2-7	many	TRBV5-6	-	CASSLTGPGEQYF	TGTGCCAGCAGCTTGACAGGGCCGGGCGAGCAGTACTTC
TRBJ2-3	-	TRBV27	-	CASSWSGQGRTDTQYF	TGTGCCAGCAGTTGGAGCGGGCAGGGTAGGACAGATACGCAGTATTTT
TRBJ2-2	-	TRBV5-1	TRBD2	CASSSREEGELFF	TGCGCCAGCAGTTCCCGGGAGGAAGGGGAGCTGTTTTTT
TRBJ1-2	-	TRBV2	TRBD1	CASSGPGTGANYGYTF	TGTGCCAGCAGTGGTCCCGGGACAGGGGCTAACTATGGCTACACCTTC
TRBJ2-1	-	TRBV5-1	-	CASSLGGYNEQFF	TGCGCCAGCAGCTTGGGAGGTTACAATGAGCAGTTCTTC
TRBJ2-3	-	TRBV3-1/TRBV3-2	TRBD2	CASSQTSGALTDTQYF	TGTGCCAGCAGCCAGACTAGCGGGGCTTTGACAGATACGCAGTATTTT
TRBJ2-5	-	TRBV5-1	TRBD1	CASSLQGALGISPETQYF	TGCGCCAGCAGCCTCCAGGGGGCGTTAGGGATCTCCCCAGAGACCCAGTACTTC
TRBJ2-7	-	TRBV19	TRBD1	CAVSLAGGYEQYF	TGTGCCGTTAGTCTGGCAGGGGGCTACGAGCAGTACTTC
TRBJ1-4	-	TRBV2	TRBD1	CASSLTGVNEKLFF	TGTGCCAGCAGTCTTACAGGGGTTAATGAAAAACTGTTTTTT
TRBJ2-5	-	TRBV11-2	TRBD2	CASSLAGTSGIQETQYF	TGTGCCAGCAGCTTAGCGGGAACTAGCGGGATTCAAGAGACCCAGTACTTC
TRBJ1-2	-	TRBV13	-	CASSSSRTAQLNYGYTF	TGTGCCAGCAGCTCAAGCCGGACTGCCCAACTTAACTATGGCTACACCTTC
TRBJ2-1	-	TRBV7-8	TRBD2	CASSPFDGGYSYNEQFF	TGTGCCAGCAGCCCCTTTGACGGGGGGTACTCCTACAATGAGCAGTTCTTC
TRBJ1-1	-	TRBV15	-	CAAGGAEAFF	TGTGCCGCCGGGGGGGCTGAAGCTTTCTTT
TRBJ1-1	-	TRBV18	-	CASSPRGGGTEAFF	TGTGCCAGCTCACCACGGGGAGGGGGCACTGAAGCTTTCTTT
TRBJ1-2	-	TRBV2	-	CASSTMGRANYGYTF	TGTGCCAGCAGTACGATGGGGCGAGCTAACTATGGCTACACCTTC
TRBJ2-5	-	TRBV3-1/TRBV3-2	TRBD2	CASAVSGALQETQYF	TGTGCCAGCGCAGTGAGCGGGGCCCTCCAAGAGACCCAGTACTTC
TRBJ1-1	once	TRBV4-1	-	CASSQQGRYTEAFF	TGCGCCAGCAGCCAACAGGGTCGATACACTGAAGCTTTCTTT
TRBJ2-3	-	TRBV7-7	TRBD2	CASSPRLAGITDTQYF	TGTGCCAGCAGCCCTAGACTAGCGGGGATCACAGATACGCAGTATTTT
TRBJ2-1	-	TRBV24-1	TRBD2	CATSDPRGGQYNEQFF	TGTGCCACCAGTGATCCTCGGGGGGGCCAGTACAATGAGCAGTTCTTC
TRBJ1-6	-	TRBV3-1/TRBV3-2	TRBD1	CASSPGDREDSPLHF	TGTGCCAGCAGCCCCGGAGACAGGGAGGATTCACCCCTCCACTTT
TRBJ2-3	once	TRBV5-1	-	CASQRDSLDTQYF	TGCGCCAGTCAACGGGACTCCCTGGATACGCAGTATTTT
TRBJ2-3	-	TRBV5-1	-	CASSLVQGDTDTQYF	TGCGCCAGCAGCTTGGTGCAGGGTGACACAGATACGCAGTATTTT
TRBJ1-2	-	TRBV19	TRBD1	CASNGGQGPFYGYTF	TGTGCCAGTAATGGGGGACAGGGACCATTTTATGGCTACACCTTC
TRBJ1-1	-	TRBV27	-	CASGFEGVNTEAFF	TGTGCCAGCGGCTTTGAGGGGGTGAACACTGAAGCTTTCTTT
TRBJ1-2	-	TRBV5-5	-	CASSLAARDTYGYTF	TGTGCCAGCAGCTTGGCCGCCAGGGACACCTATGGCTACACCTTC
TRBJ2-7	-	TRBV19	TRBD2	CASSIGTTDYEQYF	TGTGCCAGTAGTATCGGGACTACAGACTACGAGCAGTACTTC
TRBJ1-3	-	TRBV2	-	CASRTGLGNTIYF	TGTGCCAGCAGAACAGGGCTTGGAAACACCATATATTTT
TRBJ2-1	-	TRBV25-1	TRBD1	CASSETGTGGNEQFF	TGTGCCAGCAGTGAAACCGGGACAGGGGGTAATGAGCAGTTCTTC
TRBJ1-3	-	TRBV5-6	-	CASSYRQVRSGNTIYF	TGTGCCAGCAGCTACCGACAGGTCCGCTCTGGAAACACCATATATTTT
TRBJ2-3	-	TRBV14	-	CASSSTAQAPTDTQYF	TGTGCCAGCAGCTCGACGGCACAGGCCCCCACAGATACGCAGTATTTT
TRBJ2-7	-	TRBV7-9	-	CASSPVPRGYEQYF	TGTGCCAGCAGCCCAGTCCCCAGGGGCTACGAGCAGTACTTC
TRBJ2-5	-	TRBV30	-	CAWSLMGGTQYF	TGTGCCTGGAGTCTTATGGGGGGGACCCAGTACTTC
TRBJ2-2	-	TRBV3-1/TRBV3-2	TRBD2	CASSLTSGRGGELFF	TGTGCCAGCAGCCTAACTAGCGGGAGGGGCGGGGAGCTGTTTTTT
TRBJ1-1	few	TRBV19	-	CASSIQVLNTEAFF	TGTGCCAGTAGTATCCAGGTCCTGAACACTGAAGCTTTCTTT
TRBJ1-2	-	TRBV4-1	-	CASSQAGDSYGYTF	TGCGCCAGCAGCCAAGCCGGGGATTCCTATGGCTACACCTTC
TRBJ2-7	-	TRBV5-1	TRBD1	CASSLGLGTGSYEQYF	TGCGCCAGCAGCTTGGGATTAGGGACAGGGTCCTACGAGCAGTACTTC
TRBJ2-2	-	TRBV6-2/TRBV6-3	-	CASSYSIEQVFF	TGTGCCAGCAGTTACTCGATCGAGCAGGTGTTTTTT
TRBJ2-2	-	TRBV5-1	-	CASSLGGSTNTGELFF	TGCGCCAGCAGCTTGGGGGGCAGCACGAACACCGGGGAGCTGTTTTTT
TRBJ1-2	-	TRBV25-1	-	CASSGAGTYGYTF	TGTGCCAGCAGTGGGGCGGGGACCTATGGCTACACCTTC
TRBJ2-3	-	TRBV9	TRBD2	CASSVAMRLAGGRDPDTQYF	TGTGCCAGCAGCGTAGCTATGAGACTAGCGGGAGGCCGGGACCCAGATACGCAGTATTTT
TRBJ2-2	once	TRBV7-7	-	CASSLIQDTGELFF	TGTGCCAGCAGCTTAATACAGGACACCGGGGAGCTGTTTTTT
TRBJ2-7	-	TRBV30	-	CAWRQVSYEQYF	TGTGCCTGGAGACAGGTGAGCTACGAGCAGTACTTC
TRBJ1-5	-	TRBV9	-	CASSVSGNGNQPQHF	TGTGCCAGCAGCGTCTCAGGGAATGGCAATCAGCCCCAGCATTTT
TRBJ2-1	-	TRBV6-2/TRBV6-3	-	CASSVRGLASLYNEQFF	TGTGCCAGCAGCGTTAGGGGGCTAGCGTCCCTTTACAATGAGCAGTTCTTC
TRBJ2-3	-	TRBV11-3	-	CASSLNVGLPGDTQYF	TGTGCCAGCAGCTTAAACGTAGGACTACCCGGGGATACGCAGTATTTT
TRBJ1-2	-	TRBV18	-	CASSPPQGYIYGYTF	TGTGCCAGCTCACCACCCCAGGGGTACATCTATGGCTACACCTTC
TRBJ1-1	-	TRBV21-1	-	CASSKQCGGPLAFF	TGTGCCAGCAGCAAACAATGCGGAGGGCCCCTGGCTTTCTTT
TRBJ2-7	once	TRBV5-4	-	CASSLGQGREEQYF	TGTGCCAGCAGCTTGGGGCAGGGAAGGGAAGAGCAGTACTTC
TRBJ2-3	-	TRBV13	TRBD1	CASSTQGAGTDTQYF	TGTGCCAGCAGCACGCAGGGGGCAGGGACAGATACGCAGTATTTT
TRBJ2-3	-	TRBV10-3	-	CAISGGVSTDTQYF	TGTGCCATCTCAGGCGGGGTTAGCACAGATACGCAGTATTTT
TRBJ1-2	once	TRBV6-5	-	CASSPRGAAYGYTF	TGTGCCAGCAGTCCCCGGGGGGCCGCGTATGGCTACACCTTC
TRBJ2-3	-	TRBV12-3/TRBV12-4	-	CASSFSGRNTQYF	TGTGCCAGCAGTTTTTCGGGGAGGAATACGCAGTATTTT
TRBJ2-3	-	TRBV4-2	TRBD2	CASSQLAGDTDTQYF	TGTGCCAGCAGCCAACTAGCGGGGGACACAGATACGCAGTATTTT